Each of the 27 T cell receptor beta chains below was sequenced from the same sample in a study of T cells after yellow fever vaccination. Each CDR3 protein is one row after TCRdb ran MiXCR on the 5' RACE reads. The data show roughly 310,000 distinct CDR3 sequences, roughly 3.5% seen once. This sample comprised PBMCs, obtained on the day of the yellow fever booster vaccination. The receptors here all came from a man in his late teens or twenties who received the YFV17D yellow fever vaccine.

The table lists this clonotype with many counts. The chain uses TRBV6-2 or TRBV6-3 and TRBJ2-4, with a possible D match to TRBD1 (6 bases). V was pared by 0 bases and J by 7 bases, with 13 bases between. The CDR3 sequence is 15 residues long. Germline lookup yields CDR1 MNHEY and CDR2 SVGEGT. The CDR3 sequence: CASSYSRAGVNIQYF. CDR3 bases: TGTGCCAGCAGTTACTCGAGGGCAGGGGTGAACATTCAGTACTTC.

The sample holds many counts of this clonotype. The genes are TRBV5-4 and TRBJ1-1, with D unresolved. Germline values: CDR1 SGHNT, CDR2 YYREEE (reference sequence). The CDR3 has 16 residues. Trimming left V 0 bases short and J 4 bases short, with 16 bases between. The CDR3 nucleotides are TGTGCCAGCAGCTTGGGGGCTTGGCAGAGTAGCACTGAAGCTTTCTTT. Its protein product is CASSLGAWQSSTEAFF.

The sample holds many counts of this clonotype. The rearrangement uses TRBV7-3 and TRBJ1-1; D call uncertain. CDR1 and CDR2 from the germline V gene are SGHTA and FQGTGA. The V end lost 1 base, the J end lost 1 base, and 10 bases lay between the germline ends. The CDR3 spans 15 residues. The DNA for the CDR3 is TGTGCCAGCAGCTTAATAGCCGGAGGGAACACTGAAGCTTTCTTT. As protein: CASSLIAGGNTEAFF.

A few counts support this clonotype. This rearrangement joins TRBV7-8 to TRBJ2-7, with no clear D. The CDR3 spans 14 residues. V was pared by 1 base and J by 2 bases, with 9 bases between. The germline V gene has CDR1 SGHVS and CDR2 FQNEAQ. CDR3 sequence: CASSLVNRPYEQYF. The DNA of the CDR3 is TGTGCCAGCAGCTTAGTGAACAGACCCTACGAGCAGTACTTC. The full variable domain, its missing parts supplied by reference TRBV7-8 and TRBJ2-7, is GAGVSQSPRYKVAKRGQDVALRCDPISGHVSLFWYQQALGQGPEFLTYFQNEAQLDKSGLPSDRFFAERPEGSVSTLKIQRTQQEDSAVYLCASSLVNRPYEQYFGPGTRLTVT.

This clonotype was detected only a few times. V gene TRBV19 combines with J gene TRBJ2-5, with 8 bases fitting TRBD1. Germline V lookup: CDR1 LNHDA, CDR2 SQIVND (reference sequence). CDR3 length: 14 residues. V shed 7 bases, J shed 5 bases, and the junction held 9 bases outside the gene matches. The CDR3 sequence: CASNPGQGVETQYF. DNA for the CDR3: TGTGCCAGTAACCCAGGACAGGGCGTCGAGACCCAGTACTTC.

The chain combines TRBV7-3 with TRBJ1-6; D gene ambiguous. This CDR3 spans 15 amino acids. Germline CDR1 and CDR2: SGHTA and FQGTGA. Deletions cut 1 base from V and 6 bases from J, with 10 bases between. CDR3 in amino acids: CASSLNPGSNSPLHF. In DNA form, the CDR3 reads TGTGCCAGCAGCTTAAATCCGGGGAGTAATTCACCCCTCCACTTT. The complete variable domain, with remaining parts taken from reference TRBV7-3 and TRBJ1-6, reads GAGVSQTPSNKVTEKGKYVELRCDPISGHTALYWYRQSLGQGPEFLIYFQGTGAADDSGLPNDRFFAVRPEGSVSTLKIQRTERGDSAVYLCASSLNPGSNSPLHFGNGTRLTVT.

There are a few counts of this clonotype. The V call is TRBV28, the J call TRBJ2-1; 10 nucleotides match TRBD2. Germline V lookup: CDR1 MDHEN, CDR2 SYDVKM. This CDR3 spans 19 amino acids. V lost 5 bases to trimming and J lost 0 bases; unmatched junction nucleotides: 13. The CDR3 DNA reads as TGTGCCAGCAGTCCAGCGGGGGGGCCGAGGTATGGCTCCTACAATGAGCAGTTCTTC. As protein: CASSPAGGPRYGSYNEQFF.

This clonotype was counted at least ten times. The CDR3 is CASSREVGGRYEQYF. The CDR3 bases are TGCGCCAGCAGTCGGGAGGTGGGAGGCCGCTACGAGCAGTACTTC. The genes are TRBV5-1 and TRBJ2-7; 7 bases fit TRBD2. The V segment lost 5 bases and the J segment 3 bases; nucleotides outside the gene matches: 11. This CDR3 has 15 amino acids. Germline V gene sequence: CDR1 SGHRS, CDR2 YFSETQ.

This clonotype has more than one count but fewer than ten. The chain uses TRBV5-1 and TRBJ1-1; weak D call: TRBD1 (6 bases). This CDR3 spans 15 amino acids. Germline V CDR1 and CDR2: SGHRS, YFSETQ. V was cut by 2 bases and J by 0 bases, with 11 bases left in between. CDR3 coding DNA: TGCGCCAGCAGCTTCACTGACAGGTTGAACACTGAAGCTTTCTTT. It encodes CASSFTDRLNTEAFF.

The genes are TRBV27 and TRBJ1-2; 12 bases fit TRBD1. The V and J ends lost 2 bases and 3 bases, in that order; junction bases with no gene match: 4. The CDR3 consists of 16 residues. Germline values: CDR1 MNHEY, CDR2 SMNVEV (reference sequence). The CDR3 spells CASSLDWDRGHYGYTF. The CDR3 region has the DNA TGTGCCAGCAGTTTAGATTGGGACAGGGGGCACTATGGCTACACCTTC.

The sample holds a few counts of this clonotype. V gene TRBV12-3 or TRBV12-4 combines with J gene TRBJ1-4; TRBD1 agrees at 7 bases. The CDR3 runs to 15 residues. The ends lost 5 bases at V and 3 bases at J; junction bases unmatched: 6. CDR3 in DNA: TGTGCCAGCAGTGCCCGGGACAGAGCTAATGAAAAACTGTTTTTT. Protein product: CASSARDRANEKLFF.

There are a few counts of this clonotype. The genes are TRBV20-1 and TRBJ1-2; TRBD1 is a possible D gene (5 bases). The germline CDR1 and CDR2 sequences are DFQATT and SNEGSKA (reference sequence). The V and J ends lost 3 bases and 0 bases respectively, with 11 bases between them. The CDR3 extends over 14 amino acids. The CDR3 sequence is CSASKQETNYGYTF. CDR3 coding DNA: TGCAGTGCTAGTAAACAGGAGACTAACTATGGCTACACCTTC.

This clonotype was recorded many times. This chain links TRBV5-1 with TRBJ2-1; TRBD1 agrees at 9 bases. Germline CDR1 reads SGHRS; CDR2 reads YFSETQ. The CDR3 totals 15 residues. J lost 2 bases, V lost 3 bases, and 3 bases had no gene match. Here the CDR3 reads CASSSRDRAYNEQFF. In DNA, the CDR3 is TGCGCCAGCAGCTCCCGGGACAGGGCCTACAATGAGCAGTTCTTC.

This clonotype turned up a few times. The chain combines TRBV7-2 with TRBJ2-1; TRBD2 aligns across 7 bases. CDR1 is SGHTA and CDR2 is FQGNSA in the germline V gene. V lost 5 bases, J lost 10 bases, and 5 bases stayed unmatched. This CDR3 comprises 12 residues. The CDR3 reads CASSPGGWEQFF. CDR3 in DNA: TGTGCCAGCAGCCCGGGGGGTTGGGAGCAGTTCTTC.

This clonotype was seen repeatedly, ten times or more. The chain links TRBV5-1 to TRBJ2-5, with 7 bases aligning to TRBD1. V lost 5 bases, J lost 7 bases, and 11 bases stayed unmatched. Germline CDR1 and CDR2: SGHRS and YFSETQ. This CDR3 has 14 amino acids. DNA of the CDR3: TGCGCCAGCAGTTCCTCCCGACAGGGCGGGACCCAGTACTTC. Its translation: CASSSSRQGGTQYF.

The chain combines TRBV12-3 or TRBV12-4 with TRBJ1-6; the D gene is possibly TRBD1 (6 bases). V was pared by 5 bases and J by 5 bases, with 10 bases between. This CDR3 region has 14 residues. The CDR3 DNA follows: TGTGCCAGCAGTCTTTGGACAGATAATTCACCCCTCCACTTT. Protein sequence: CASSLWTDNSPLHF.

This clonotype came up many times. The chain joins TRBV7-2 to TRBJ2-4, with D hard to call. CDR3 length: 14 amino acids. With 1 base removed from V and 0 bases from J, the gap between germline ends came to 4 bases. In germline, CDR1 is SGHTA, CDR2 FQGNSA. CDR3 DNA sequence: TGTGCCAGCAGCTTAGGGATAGCCAAAAACATTCAGTACTTC. Its protein is CASSLGIAKNIQYF.

This clonotype occurred many times. It is unclear where the CDR3 begins or ends on the DNA, so no DNA is shown, and the CDR3 is as TCRdb lists it. This rearrangement joins TRBV21-1 to TRBJ2-5; the table's D call of TRBD1 was not tested on the DNA. TRBV21-1 is reported as a pseudogene. The CDR3 contains 15 residues when both ends are counted. The CDR3 reads CASSFGAGNQETQYF.

The chain links TRBV7-8 to TRBJ1-2, with no clear D. Per germline, CDR1 SGHVS and CDR2 FQNEAQ. This CDR3 contains 15 residues. V lost 0 bases, J lost 9 bases, and 17 bases lay in between. The CDR3 region has the DNA TGTGCCAGCAGCTTAGCGTCCGCCTTCCCCTTTAGCTACACCTTC. It is translated as CASSLASAFPFSYTF.

The chain uses TRBV19 and TRBJ2-3; weak D call: TRBD2 (6 bases). V was cut by 4 bases and J by 10 bases, with 12 bases left in between. Germline lookup yields CDR1 LNHDA and CDR2 SQIVND (reference sequence). CDR3 length: 12 residues. The CDR3 region is CASSTEGVAQYF. CDR3 sequence (DNA): TGTGCCAGTAGTACGGAGGGAGTGGCGCAGTATTTT. The variable domain in full, with the rest retrieved from reference TRBV19 and TRBJ2-3, is DGGITQSPKYLFRKEGQNVTLSCEQNLNHDAMYWYRQDPGQGLRLIYYSQIVNDFQKGDIAEGYSVSREKKESFPLTVTSAQKNPTAFYLCASSTEGVAQYFGPGTRLTVL.

This clonotype was detected a few times. The V and J genes are TRBV5-1 and TRBJ2-1; D perhaps matches TRBD1 (7 bases). Germline CDR1 is SGHRS and CDR2 is YFSETQ. The length of the CDR3 is 16 residues. V was shortened by 0 bases and J by 9 bases, with 19 bases between the two germline ends. Here the CDR3 reads CASSLELGRGEREQFF. The CDR3 region has the DNA TGCGCCAGCAGCTTGGAATTAGGCAGGGGGGAACGTGAGCAGTTCTTC.

This clonotype has only a few counts. The rearrangement links TRBV12-5 to TRBJ2-2; 8 positions agree with TRBD1. Germline trimming cut 6 bases from V and 5 bases from J; bases unmatched to any gene: 8. The germline V gene encodes CDR1 LGHNT and CDR2 FRNRAP. The CDR3 runs to 15 residues. The CDR3 loop reads CASGEGQGLTGELFF. CDR3 DNA: TGTGCTAGTGGGGAAGGACAGGGACTGACCGGGGAGCTGTTTTTT.

This clonotype has just a few counts. V and J are TRBV14 and TRBJ2-1; 9 bases match TRBD1. This CDR3 has 16 residues. The germline V gene encodes CDR1 SGHDN and CDR2 FVKESK. V trimming: 6 bases; J trimming: 6 bases; junction bases outside the gene matches: 12. The CDR3 region is CASRGKPGQGPNEQFF. For the CDR3, the DNA is TGTGCCAGCAGGGGCAAACCGGGACAGGGTCCCAATGAGCAGTTCTTC.

There are a few counts of this clonotype. The rearrangement joins TRBV12-3 or TRBV12-4 to TRBJ1-2; D gene ambiguous. The CDR3 loop spans 11 amino acids. V gave up 6 bases and J gave up 4 bases, with 6 bases separating them. This CDR3 is CASRVGYGYTF. CDR3 bases: TGTGCCAGCAGGGTAGGCTATGGCTACACCTTC.

A few counts support this clonotype. The chain uses TRBV27 and TRBJ2-1; weak D call: TRBD1 (6 bases). Germline-derived CDR1 and CDR2 are MNHEY and SMNVEV (reference sequence). Trimming shortened V by 0 bases and J by 7 bases, and 13 bases separated the two germline ends. CDR3 size: 15 residues. The CDR3 loop reads CASSLSTGNVNEQFF. CDR3 nucleotides: TGTGCCAGCAGTTTATCCACAGGGAACGTAAATGAGCAGTTCTTC.

This clonotype has a count of ten or more. This rearrangement joins TRBV7-2 to TRBJ1-2; D remains ambiguous. Trimming removed 5 bases at V and 5 bases at J, with 18 bases between. This CDR3 spans 15 amino acids. Germline V gives CDR1 SGHTA, CDR2 FQGNSA. CDR3: CASSPRSPDYYGYTF. The CDR3 bases are TGTGCCAGCAGCCCCCGGTCCCCGGATTATTATGGCTACACCTTC.

V is TRBV6-2 or TRBV6-3 and J is TRBJ1-2; D is uncertain. This CDR3 is 17 amino acids long. The V and J ends lost 8 bases and 3 bases respectively, with 25 bases between them. Germline-derived CDR1 and CDR2 are MNHEY and SVGEGT. The CDR3 DNA sequence: TGTGCCAGCCCCCTAATACAGTCCGGACCCACCTACTATGGCTACACCTTC. It is translated as CASPLIQSGPTYYGYTF.